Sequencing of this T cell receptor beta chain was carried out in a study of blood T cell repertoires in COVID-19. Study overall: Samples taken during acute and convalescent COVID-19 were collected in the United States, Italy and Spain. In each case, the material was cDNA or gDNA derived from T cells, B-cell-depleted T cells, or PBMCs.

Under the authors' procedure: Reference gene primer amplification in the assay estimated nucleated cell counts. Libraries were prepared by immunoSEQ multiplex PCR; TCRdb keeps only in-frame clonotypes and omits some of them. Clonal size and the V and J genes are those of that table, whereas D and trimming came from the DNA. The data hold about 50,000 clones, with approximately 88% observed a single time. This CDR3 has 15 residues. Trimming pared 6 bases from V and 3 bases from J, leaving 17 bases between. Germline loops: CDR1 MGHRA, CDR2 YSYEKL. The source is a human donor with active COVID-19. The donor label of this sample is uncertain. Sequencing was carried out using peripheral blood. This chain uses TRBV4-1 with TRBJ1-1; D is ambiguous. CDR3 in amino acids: CASRPGSQRDTEAFF. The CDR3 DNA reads TGCGCCAGCAGGCCGGGATCCCAGCGGGACACTGAAGCTTTCTTT.